Sequencing of this T cell receptor (beta chain) was carried out in a study of shared T cell receptors in the human thymus. The assay was immunoSEQ multiplex PCR, and TCRdb's table has in-frame clones only and misses some. The sample includes over 65,000 clones, more than 90% of them seen just once. The CDR3 totals 21 residues. Trimming took 2 bases from V and 10 from J, leaving 38 bases between them. Germline CDR1 LGHNA, CDR2 YSLEER. J is TRBJ1-1 and V is TRBV4-3; D is perhaps TRBD1 (6 bases). Sequenced sample: thymocytes. This clonotype was sampled from a human donor. The CDR3 spells CASSQRVAGKIEATQGMGAFF. Here the CDR3 DNA reads TGCGCCAGCAGCCAAAGGGTGGCAGGGAAGATTGAAGCGACCCAGGGGATGGGAGCTTTCTTT.